The 8 T cell receptor beta chains below all came from one sample that was sequenced in a study of neurological immune-mediated disorders. TCRdb analysed the 5' RACE reads with MiXCR anew, one entry per CDR3 protein. The data contain about 46,000 distinct CDR3 sequences, 2.5% to 3.5% of them singletons. The sample taken for sequencing was PBMCs. These TCRs come from a woman in her forties or fifties with multiple sclerosis.

This clonotype was seen at least ten times. The rearrangement links TRBV12-3 or TRBV12-4 to TRBJ2-1, with 9 bases fitting TRBD1. V gave up 7 bases and J gave up 9 bases; unmatched junction bases: 10. The CDR3 sequence is 14 residues long. This chain's CDR3 is CASNPLGQGFEQFF. The CDR3 DNA is TGTGCCAGCAATCCCCTGGGACAGGGATTTGAGCAGTTCTTC.

In the case of this clonotype: This may be a read error: a much more frequent sequence differs by one nucleotide. The CDR3 is CSARVDGTGLNEQFF. The CDR3 DNA reads TGCAGTGCTAGAGTCGACGGGACAGGGCTAAATGAGCAGTTCTTC. The chain employs TRBV20-1 and TRBJ2-1, with 9 bases matching TRBD1. Per germline, CDR1 DFQATT and CDR2 SNEGSKA (reference sequence). V shed 1 base, J shed 7 bases, and the junction held 8 bases outside the gene matches. CDR3 length equals 15 residues.

This clonotype showed up many times. The CDR3 bases are TGCAGTGCCTTAGGGGGAGGGCTGGCAGATACGCAGTATTTT. This encodes CSALGGGLADTQYF. The chain combines TRBV20-1 with TRBJ2-3; possible D gene TRBD2, 7 bases. This CDR3 region has 14 residues. With 6 bases removed from V and 4 bases from J, the gap between germline ends came to 17 bases. From germline, CDR1 is DFQATT and CDR2 SNEGSKA (reference sequence).

This clonotype was detected many times. CDR3 sequence: CASSLGGSGVSTDTQYF. CDR3 bases: TGTGCCAGCAGCTTGGGTGGTAGCGGGGTTAGCACAGATACGCAGTATTTT. The chain links TRBV5-6 to TRBJ2-3, with 8 nucleotides matching TRBD2. V was pared by 0 bases and J by 0 bases, with 6 bases of the junction left unmatched. This CDR3 contains 17 residues. Germline CDR1 SGHDT, CDR2 YYEEEE.

Many counts were recorded for this clonotype. The chain has TRBV10-3 and TRBJ2-3, with TRBD2 matching 11 bases. The CDR3 contains 15 residues. V was clipped by 5 bases and J by 1 base; unmatched bases: 2. CDR1 and CDR2 (germline): ENHRY, SYGVKD. The CDR3 nucleotides read TGTGCCATCAGTCCGGGACTAGCGGGCACAGATACGCAGTATTTT. It codes for CAISPGLAGTDTQYF.

This clonotype was seen many times. The chain carries TRBV5-1 and TRBJ1-1; D ambiguous. From germline, CDR1 is SGHRS and CDR2 YFSETQ. V was pared by 0 bases and J by 1 base, with 4 bases between. The CDR3 consists of 13 residues. DNA of the CDR3: TGCGCCAGCAGCTTGGTGACGAACACTGAAGCTTTCTTT. Its protein product is CASSLVTNTEAFF.

This clonotype was picked up many times. The chain carries TRBV20-1 and TRBJ2-1; D possibly uses TRBD1 or TRBD2 (5 bases each). The CDR3 is 15 amino acids. Germline V gene data show CDR1 as DFQATT and CDR2 as SNEGSKA (reference sequence). V lost 5 bases, J lost 4 bases, and 18 bases lay in between. The DNA of the CDR3 is TGCAGTGCTCAAGATCTGGGGGAGTTTTACAATGAGCAGTTCTTC. Its protein is CSAQDLGEFYNEQFF.

This clonotype was seen ten or more times. The chain couples TRBV7-3 to TRBJ2-2; 7 nucleotides agree with TRBD2. V shed 5 bases and J 5 bases; nucleotides not matched to a gene: 8. The CDR3 contains 15 residues. The V gene's germline CDR1 is SGHTA and CDR2 FQGTGA. CDR3 coding DNA: TGTGCCAGCAGCCCCGGGCTAGCGGTTACCGGGGAGCTGTTTTTT. Translating it yields CASSPGLAVTGELFF. The full variable domain, in which reference TRBV7-3 and TRBJ2-2 provide the parts outside the CDR3, is GAGVSQTPSNKVTEKGKYVELRCDPISGHTALYWYRQSLGQGPEFLIYFQGTGAADDSGLPNDRFFAVRPEGSVSTLKIQRTERGDSAVYLCASSPGLAVTGELFFGEGSRLTVL.